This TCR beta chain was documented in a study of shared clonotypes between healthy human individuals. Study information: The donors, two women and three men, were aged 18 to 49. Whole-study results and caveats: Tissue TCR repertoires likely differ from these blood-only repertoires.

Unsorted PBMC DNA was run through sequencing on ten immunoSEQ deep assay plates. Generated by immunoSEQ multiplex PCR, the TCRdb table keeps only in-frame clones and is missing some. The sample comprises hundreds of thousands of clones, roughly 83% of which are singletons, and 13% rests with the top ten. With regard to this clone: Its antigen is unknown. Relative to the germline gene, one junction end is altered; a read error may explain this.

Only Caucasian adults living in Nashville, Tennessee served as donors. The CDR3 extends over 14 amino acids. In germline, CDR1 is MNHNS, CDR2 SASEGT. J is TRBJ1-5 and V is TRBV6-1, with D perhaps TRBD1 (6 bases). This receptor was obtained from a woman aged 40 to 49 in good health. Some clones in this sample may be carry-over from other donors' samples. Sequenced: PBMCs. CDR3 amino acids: CASSEGGGNQPQHF. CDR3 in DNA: TGTGCCAGCAGCGAAGGGGGGGGCAATCAGCCCCAGCATTTT.